This entry features one T cell receptor beta chain sequence. Antigen specificity is unknown. Every immunoSEQ plate was one replicate of a subset's evenly spread DNA. The assay was immunoSEQ multiplex PCR, and TCRdb's table has in-frame clones only and misses some. The sample comprises some 2 million clones, about 95% of which are singletons, and roughly 0.13% rests with the top ten. The data were obtained in a study of shared clonotypes between healthy human individuals. The study's findings and limits: Some clonotypes were shared by all four sorted-subset donors, while others were not shared. The non-shared ones had lower generation probabilities than the shared ones.

The CDR3 consists of 14 residues. Germline lookup yields CDR1 ENHRY and CDR2 SYGVKD. The V end lost 6 bases, the J end lost 5 bases, and 17 bases lay between the germline ends. The sequence was obtained from a man between 18 and 29 years old in good health. The sample comprised naive CD4+ T cells sorted from blood. Noted subset: CD45RA+ positively selected. V usage is TRBV10-3 and J usage is TRBJ2-7, with D maybe TRBD1 (5 bases). CDR3 coding DNA: TGTGCCATCAGAGAAGACGGTAGGGGCGACGAGCAGTACTTC. Translating gives CAIREDGRGDEQYF.